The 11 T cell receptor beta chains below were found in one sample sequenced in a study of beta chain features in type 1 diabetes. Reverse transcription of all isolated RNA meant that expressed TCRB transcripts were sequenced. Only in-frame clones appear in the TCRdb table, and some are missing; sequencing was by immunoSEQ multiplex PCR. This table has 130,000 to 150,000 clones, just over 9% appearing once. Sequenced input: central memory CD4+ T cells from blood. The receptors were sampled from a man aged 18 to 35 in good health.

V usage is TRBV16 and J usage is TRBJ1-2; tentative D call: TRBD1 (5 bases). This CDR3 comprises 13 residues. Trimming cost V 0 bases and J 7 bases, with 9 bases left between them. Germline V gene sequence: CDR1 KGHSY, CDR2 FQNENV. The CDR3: CASSQSGGSGYTF. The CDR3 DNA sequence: TGTGCCAGCAGCCAATCGGGGGGGTCTGGCTACACCTTC. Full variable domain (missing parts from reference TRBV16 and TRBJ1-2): GEEVAQTPKHLVRGEGQKAKLYCAPIKGHSYVFWYQQVLKNEFKFLISFQNENVFDETGMPKERFSAKCLPNSPCSLEIQATKLEDSAVYFCASSQSGGSGYTFGSGTRLTVV.

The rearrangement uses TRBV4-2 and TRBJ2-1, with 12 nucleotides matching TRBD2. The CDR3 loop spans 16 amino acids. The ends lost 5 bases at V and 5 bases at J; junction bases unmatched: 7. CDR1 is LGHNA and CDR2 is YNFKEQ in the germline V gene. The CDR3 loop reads CASSERTSGADNEQFF. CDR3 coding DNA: TGTGCCAGCAGCGAGCGGACTAGCGGGGCCGACAATGAGCAGTTCTTC.

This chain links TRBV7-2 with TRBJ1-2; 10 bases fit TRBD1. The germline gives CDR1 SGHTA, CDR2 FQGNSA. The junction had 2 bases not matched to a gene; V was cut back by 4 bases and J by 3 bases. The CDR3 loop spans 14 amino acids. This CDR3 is CASSSTGGDYGYTF. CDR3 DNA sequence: TGTGCCAGCAGCTCGACAGGGGGCGACTATGGCTACACCTTC.

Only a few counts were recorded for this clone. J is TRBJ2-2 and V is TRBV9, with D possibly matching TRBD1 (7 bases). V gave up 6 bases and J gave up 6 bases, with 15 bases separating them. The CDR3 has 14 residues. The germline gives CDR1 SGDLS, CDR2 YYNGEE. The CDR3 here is CASNRGGDPGELFF. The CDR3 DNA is TGTGCCAGCAACAGGGGAGGTGATCCCGGGGAGCTGTTTTTT.

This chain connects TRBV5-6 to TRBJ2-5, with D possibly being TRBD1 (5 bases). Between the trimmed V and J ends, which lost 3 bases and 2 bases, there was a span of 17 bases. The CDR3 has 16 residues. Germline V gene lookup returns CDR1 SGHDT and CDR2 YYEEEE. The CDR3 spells CASSSIASTAQETQYF. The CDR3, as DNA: TGTGCCAGCAGCTCGATCGCCTCGACAGCTCAAGAGACCCAGTACTTC.

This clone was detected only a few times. The CDR3 region has the DNA TGTGCCAGTAGTATATCAGGAAGAAGGCGTTGGTACAATGAGCAGTTCTTC. Translating it yields CASSISGRRRWYNEQFF. The chain combines TRBV19 with TRBJ2-1, with D unresolved. Germline V lookup: CDR1 LNHDA, CDR2 SQIVND (reference sequence). The CDR3 covers 17 residues. Trimming shortened V by 2 bases and J by 4 bases, and 18 bases separated the two germline ends.

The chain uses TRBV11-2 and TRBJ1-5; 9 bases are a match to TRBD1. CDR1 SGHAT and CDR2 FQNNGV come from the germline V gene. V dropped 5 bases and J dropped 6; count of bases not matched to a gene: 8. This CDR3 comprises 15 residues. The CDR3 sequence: CASSRGQGRAQPQHF. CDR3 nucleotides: TGTGCCAGCAGCAGGGGACAGGGCCGCGCTCAGCCCCAGCATTTT.

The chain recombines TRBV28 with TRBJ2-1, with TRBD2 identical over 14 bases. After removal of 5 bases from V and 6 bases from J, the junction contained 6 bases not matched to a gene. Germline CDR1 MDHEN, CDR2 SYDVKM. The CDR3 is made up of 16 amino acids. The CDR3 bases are TGTGCCAGCAGTACGGGACTAGCGGGGGACTTCAATGAGCAGTTCTTC. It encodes CASSTGLAGDFNEQFF.

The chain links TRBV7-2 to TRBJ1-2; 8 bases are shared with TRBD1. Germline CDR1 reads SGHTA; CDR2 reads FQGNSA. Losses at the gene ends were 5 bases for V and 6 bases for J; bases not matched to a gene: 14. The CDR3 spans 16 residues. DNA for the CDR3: TGTGCCAGCAGCCCGTCTGGGGGACAGGCCCTGAATGGCTACACCTTC. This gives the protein CASSPSGGQALNGYTF.

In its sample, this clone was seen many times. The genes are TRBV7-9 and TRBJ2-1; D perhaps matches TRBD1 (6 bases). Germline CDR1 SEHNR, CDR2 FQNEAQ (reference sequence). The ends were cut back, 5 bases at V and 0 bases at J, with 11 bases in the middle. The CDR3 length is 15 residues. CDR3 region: CASSPQGRSYNEQFF. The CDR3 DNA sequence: TGTGCCAGCAGCCCGCAGGGGCGCTCCTACAATGAGCAGTTCTTC.

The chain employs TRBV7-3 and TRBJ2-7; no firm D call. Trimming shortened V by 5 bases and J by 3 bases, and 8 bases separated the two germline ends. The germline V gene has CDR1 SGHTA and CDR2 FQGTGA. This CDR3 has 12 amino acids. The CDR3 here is CASSTRDYEQYF. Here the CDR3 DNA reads TGTGCCAGCAGCACCCGAGACTACGAGCAGTACTTC.